Shown below are 4 T cell receptor beta chains from a single sample sequenced in a study of tumor-infiltrating lymphocytes in primary liver carcinoma (dated by TCRdb to the late 2010s). Blood RNA was extracted from unsorted whole blood with TRIzol reagent; germline DNA came from the DNeasy Blood & Tissue kit. Sequencing used an Illumina HiSeq 2500. TCRbeta-specific cDNA was reverse-transcribed from 500 ng total RNA using a constant-region primer and ProtoScript II reverse transcriptase. TCRbeta libraries were built with three nested multiplex PCR rounds, a slightly modified ARM-PCR procedure. Each of the first two PCR rounds ran for about 10 cycles and used multiplex TRBV1-TRBV30 forward primers together with a Cbeta reverse primer. TCRdb reprocessed the public reads (quality trimming at Q25 with fastp, clone calling with MiXCR) and kept in-frame beta chains. Entries are consolidated by CDR3 protein sequence, retaining the most common genes and DNA. The sample yields a few hundred thousand distinct CDR3 sequences; more than 55% were counted once. Approximately 15% of the sample is taken by the ten largest.

The material sequenced was peripheral blood. The receptors shown here come from a woman aged 25 to 39 with primary liver carcinoma and hepatitis B virus infection.

To note about this clonotype: Since no conserved phenylalanine or tryptophan closes the CDR3, a read error is the likely cause. This chain joins TRBV12-3 or TRBV12-4 and TRBJ1-6, with 10 bases that match TRBD1. CDR3 size: 15 residues. Here the CDR3 reads CASSSATGGNSPLHC. The CDR3 bases are TGTGCCAGCAGTTCCGCGACAGGGGGCAATTCGCCCCTCCACTGT.

The genes are TRBV4-2 and TRBJ2-2, with 9 bases aligning to TRBD2. Germline loops: CDR1 LGHNA, CDR2 YNFKEQ. V shed 1 base and J 7 bases; nucleotides not matched to a gene: 13. The CDR3 contains 18 residues. This CDR3 is CASSQAQGIAGEGGELFF. CDR3 in DNA: TGTGCCAGCAGCCAAGCACAGGGCATAGCGGGAGAGGGCGGGGAGCTGTTTTTT.

The chain couples TRBV6-2 or TRBV6-3 to TRBJ1-6; D remains unclear. The V end was cut by 7 bases, the J end by 7 bases, with 17 bases between. Germline V gives CDR1 MNHEY, CDR2 SVGEGT. There are 15 residues in the CDR3. The CDR3 DNA reads TGTGCCAGCAACCCCGTCGACTTTCAAAATTCACCCCTCCACTTT. Residues: CASNPVDFQNSPLHF.

This clonotype appeared a single time. One end of the junction varies from germline; a read error may be responsible. This sequence joins TRBV5-4 and TRBJ1-2; the match to TRBD1 covers 9 bases. The germline CDR1 and CDR2 sequences are SGHNT and YYREEE (reference sequence). The CDR3 has 14 residues. The CDR3 is CVSSLDRGDYGYTF. The CDR3 coding sequence is TGTGTCAGCAGCTTAGACAGGGGGGACTATGGCTACACCTTC.